These 24 T cell receptor beta chains came from one sample sequenced in a study of cytomegalovirus exposure and HLA in healthy donors. The PCR employed 60 Vbeta primers together with 13 Jbeta primers. Sequencing used immunoSEQ multiplex PCR; TCRdb keeps in-frame clones, though not all of them. The table has some 140,000 clones, about 68% seen once. What was sequenced was PBMCs. These receptors all stem from a man younger than 45 in good health and CMV-seronegative.

The sample holds a few counts of this clone. The chain couples TRBV2 to TRBJ2-3; weak D call: TRBD1 (6 bases). V was shortened by 11 bases and J by 0 bases, with 15 bases between the two germline ends. CDR3 length: 14 amino acids. Looked up from germline, CDR1 is SNHLY and CDR2 is FYNNEI. In DNA form, the CDR3 reads TGTGCCGGTACCCAGGGGCCAAGCACAGATACGCAGTATTTT. Translating it yields CAGTQGPSTDTQYF.

The rearrangement links TRBV19 to TRBJ1-2; weak D call: TRBD1 (5 bases). V was trimmed by 7 bases and J by 5 bases, leaving 20 bases between them. This CDR3 comprises 15 residues. Germline values: CDR1 LNHDA, CDR2 SQIVND (reference sequence). CDR3 DNA: TGTGCCAGTAACGACCCAGGTCCGGGGGTTTATGGCTACACCTTC. Protein sequence: CASNDPGPGVYGYTF.

The J gene is TRBJ2-3, the V gene TRBV11-2; tentative D call: TRBD1 (6 bases). The CDR3 is 16 residues long. Germline V lookup: CDR1 SGHAT, CDR2 FQNNGV. Between the trimmed V and J ends, which lost 1 base and 4 bases, there was a span of 15 bases. The CDR3 sequence: CASSLGSRGVSDTQYF. The CDR3 nucleotides are TGTGCCAGCAGCTTAGGCAGCAGGGGTGTGTCAGATACGCAGTATTTT.

J is TRBJ1-1 and V is TRBV2; D is perhaps TRBD1 (5 bases). The CDR3 runs 15 residues. V lost 6 bases and J 1 base, leaving 15 bases between the germline ends. Germline values: CDR1 SNHLY, CDR2 FYNNEI. The CDR3 DNA follows: TGTGCCAGCAGACCACAGACAGATAGGAACACTGAAGCTTTCTTT. It codes for CASRPQTDRNTEAFF.

The rearrangement joins TRBV18 to TRBJ1-3; D gene uncertain. V was shortened by 1 base and J by 0 bases, with 10 bases between the two germline ends. Germline CDR1 is KGHSH and CDR2 is LQKENI. The CDR3 totals 16 residues. In DNA form, the CDR3 reads TGTGCCAGCTCACCACAGAGGGAAAACTCTGGAAACACCATATATTTT. It is translated as CASSPQRENSGNTIYF.

The chain uses TRBV4-2 and TRBJ2-1, with TRBD2 matching over 10 bases. Germline values: CDR1 LGHNA, CDR2 YNFKEQ. J lost 4 bases, V lost 0 bases, and 6 bases had no gene match. The CDR3 has 17 residues. The CDR3 DNA reads as TGTGCCAGCAGCCAAGATCTAGCGGGGGCCCTATACAATGAGCAGTTCTTC. This translates into CASSQDLAGALYNEQFF.

The chain links TRBV7-8 to TRBJ1-2; TRBD1 aligns across 8 bases. The germline CDR1 and CDR2 sequences are SGHVS and FQNEAQ. V gave up 3 bases and J gave up 1 base; unmatched junction bases: 1. The CDR3 consists of 14 residues. CDR3 residues: CASSLTGDNYGYTF. The CDR3 DNA follows: TGTGCCAGCAGCTTGACAGGGGATAACTATGGCTACACCTTC.

The chain combines TRBV4-1 with TRBJ2-7; possible D gene TRBD2, 6 bases. V lost 2 bases and J 4 bases, leaving 18 bases between the germline ends. CDR1 is MGHRA, CDR2 YSYEKL, per germline. The CDR3 loop spans 16 amino acids. The CDR3 loop is CASSQSLSGGRYEQYF. CDR3 DNA: TGCGCCAGCAGCCAATCGCTAAGTGGGGGGAGATACGAGCAGTACTTC.

V is TRBV30 and J is TRBJ2-2, with D possibly TRBD1 on 7 matching bases. Germline CDR1 GTSNPN, CDR2 SVGIG (reference sequence). This CDR3 contains 15 residues. Trimming pared 5 bases from V and 3 bases from J, leaving 16 bases between. This CDR3 is CAWRGRDRYTGELFF. CDR3 bases: TGTGCCTGGCGAGGGCGGGACAGATACACCGGGGAGCTGTTTTTT.

The gene calls are TRBV5-6 and TRBJ2-4, with D tentatively TRBD2 (6 bases). This CDR3 is 14 amino acids long. Germline V CDR1 and CDR2: SGHDT, YYEEEE. Trimming took 1 base from V and 1 from J, leaving 6 bases between them. The CDR3 DNA sequence: TGTGCCAGCAGCTTGCGGGGGGCCAAAAACATTCAGTACTTC. This sequence encodes CASSLRGAKNIQYF.

The chain has TRBV19 and TRBJ1-5, with TRBD1 matching over 9 bases. J lost 6 bases, V lost 4 bases, and 4 bases had no gene match. CDR3 length: 14 residues. The germline V gene encodes CDR1 LNHDA and CDR2 SQIVND (reference sequence). CDR3: CASSTQGAGQPQHF. CDR3 nucleotide sequence: TGTGCCAGTAGTACACAGGGGGCGGGTCAGCCCCAGCATTTT.

This rearrangement joins TRBV6-4 to TRBJ2-1; 10 positions agree with TRBD1. CDR3 length equals 15 residues. Germline lookup yields CDR1 MRHNA and CDR2 SNTAGT. The V gene end was trimmed by 6 bases and the J gene end by 10 bases; junction bases not matched to a gene: 12. The CDR3 coding sequence is TGTGCCAGCAGCCTCTCAAACGGACAGGGGGAAGAGCAGTTCTTC. Translating gives CASSLSNGQGEEQFF.

V is TRBV30 and J is TRBJ1-6, with a tentative D call TRBD1 (6 bases). Germline values: CDR1 GTSNPN, CDR2 SVGIG (reference sequence). V shed 4 bases and J shed 2 bases, with 9 bases lying between them. This CDR3 spans 14 amino acids. For the CDR3, the DNA is TGTGCCTGGAATCAGGGGCCCTATAATTCACCCCTCCACTTT. Translating it yields CAWNQGPYNSPLHF.

V usage is TRBV5-1 and J usage is TRBJ2-7; D is possibly TRBD1 (6 bases). The CDR3 has 12 residues. From germline, CDR1 is SGHRS and CDR2 YFSETQ. The V gene lost 4 bases and the J gene lost 7 bases, with 12 bases spanning the gap. In DNA form, the CDR3 reads TGCGCCAGCAGCCCGAATGACAGGGAGCAGTACTTC. Residues: CASSPNDREQYF.

This clone was seen once. The CDR3 sequence is CASSYAGTGSTYEQYF. The DNA of the CDR3 is TGTGCCAGCAGTTACGCCGGGACAGGGTCGACCTACGAGCAGTACTTC. The chain joins TRBV6-5 to TRBJ2-7; 9 nucleotides line up with TRBD1. CDR1 and CDR2 from the germline V gene are MNHEY and SVGAGI. The CDR3 is 16 amino acids. V shed 2 bases and J 2 bases; nucleotides not matched to a gene: 7.

The rearrangement joins TRBV2 to TRBJ2-1, with 9 bases that match TRBD1. CDR1 is SNHLY, CDR2 FYNNEI, per germline. The length of the CDR3 is 15 residues. V lost 6 bases to trimming and J lost 8 bases; unmatched junction nucleotides: 11. The CDR3 reads CASRFRDRVIDEQFF. CDR3 nucleotide sequence: TGTGCCAGCAGGTTCCGGGACAGGGTGATAGATGAGCAGTTCTTC.

The chain couples TRBV4-3 to TRBJ1-2; D might be TRBD1 (6 bases). CDR1 and CDR2 from the germline V gene are LGHNA and YSLEER. CDR3 length: 15 amino acids. V was cut by 0 bases and J by 4 bases, with 12 bases left in between. The CDR3 DNA reads as TGCGCCAGCAGCCAAGAAAAGGACAGTCGCTATGGCTACACCTTC. It yields the protein CASSQEKDSRYGYTF.

This clone was recorded only once. V is TRBV19 and J is TRBJ2-7; weak D call: TRBD2 (5 bases). Deletions cut 5 bases from V and 7 bases from J, with 15 bases between. Looked up from germline, CDR1 is LNHDA and CDR2 is SQIVND (reference sequence). The CDR3 is made up of 13 amino acids. The CDR3 coding sequence is TGTGCCAGTAGTCAAAGGTCTTCGGGGGAGCAGTACTTC. Translated, it gives CASSQRSSGEQYF.

The J gene is TRBJ2-1, the V gene TRBV7-6, with TRBD2 matching 12 bases. From germline, CDR1 is SGHVS and CDR2 FNYEAQ. The J segment lost 8 bases and the V segment lost 5 bases, leaving 7 bases of the junction unmatched. The CDR3 spans 15 residues. The CDR3: CASSKSSGGAHEQFF. For the CDR3, the DNA is TGTGCCAGCAGCAAGTCTAGCGGGGGGGCCCATGAGCAGTTCTTC. Complete variable domain (other parts from reference TRBV7-6 and TRBJ2-1): GAGVSQSPRYKVTKRGQDVALRCDPISGHVSLYWYRQALGQGPEFLTYFNYEAQQDKSGLPNDRFSAERPEGSISTLTIQRTEQRDSAMYRCASSKSSGGAHEQFFGPGTRLTVL.

The chain uses TRBV19 and TRBJ2-2, with TRBD1 identical over 11 bases. The germline V gene encodes CDR1 LNHDA and CDR2 SQIVND (reference sequence). The trim removed 7 bases at V and 0 bases at J, leaving 13 bases unmatched. The CDR3 totals 19 residues. For the CDR3, the DNA is TGTGCCAGTAAAATCGCCGGTTGGACAGGGGGCCCGAACACCGGGGAGCTGTTTTTT. Translating gives CASKIAGWTGGPNTGELFF.

The J gene is TRBJ1-2, the V gene TRBV2; no clear D gene. This CDR3 has 12 amino acids. Trimming shortened V by 6 bases and J by 5 bases, and 10 bases separated the two germline ends. CDR1 and CDR2 (germline): SNHLY, FYNNEI. CDR3 sequence reads: CASSPVAYGYTF. In nucleotides, the CDR3 is TGTGCCAGCAGCCCCGTAGCGTATGGCTACACCTTC.

The chain links TRBV5-5 to TRBJ2-5; TRBD1 matches 8 bases. The CDR3 totals 14 residues. CDR1 is SGHKS, CDR2 YYEKEE, per germline (reference sequence). The V segment lost 3 bases and the J segment 5 bases; nucleotides outside the gene matches: 6. The CDR3 here is CASSSGQGRETQYF. The CDR3 nucleotides read TGTGCCAGCAGCTCCGGACAGGGAAGGGAGACCCAGTACTTC.

The chain joins TRBV5-4 to TRBJ1-2, with D maybe TRBD1 (5 bases). Trimming removed 2 bases from V and 6 bases from J, with 20 bases in between. The CDR3 sequence is 16 residues long. CDR1 and CDR2 from the germline V gene are SGHNT and YYREEE (reference sequence). The CDR3 DNA sequence: TGTGCCAGCAGCTTCGGAGGGGTTGATAGGTTCGATGGCTACACCTTC. Translating it yields CASSFGGVDRFDGYTF.

The rearrangement uses TRBV9 and TRBJ2-1; D ambiguous. Per the germline V gene, CDR1 is SGDLS and CDR2 is YYNGEE. Deletions cut 0 bases from V and 6 bases from J, with 13 bases between. The CDR3 has 15 residues. CDR3 residues: CASSVELPFSNEQFF. CDR3 sequence (DNA): TGTGCCAGCAGCGTAGAGCTACCATTTAGCAATGAGCAGTTCTTC. The whole variable domain, filled in from reference TRBV9 and TRBJ2-1, reads DSGVTQTPKHLITATGQRVTLRCSPRSGDLSVYWYQQSLDQGLQFLIQYYNGEERAKGNILERFSAQQFPDLHSELNLSSLELGDSALYFCASSVELPFSNEQFFGPGTRLTVL.